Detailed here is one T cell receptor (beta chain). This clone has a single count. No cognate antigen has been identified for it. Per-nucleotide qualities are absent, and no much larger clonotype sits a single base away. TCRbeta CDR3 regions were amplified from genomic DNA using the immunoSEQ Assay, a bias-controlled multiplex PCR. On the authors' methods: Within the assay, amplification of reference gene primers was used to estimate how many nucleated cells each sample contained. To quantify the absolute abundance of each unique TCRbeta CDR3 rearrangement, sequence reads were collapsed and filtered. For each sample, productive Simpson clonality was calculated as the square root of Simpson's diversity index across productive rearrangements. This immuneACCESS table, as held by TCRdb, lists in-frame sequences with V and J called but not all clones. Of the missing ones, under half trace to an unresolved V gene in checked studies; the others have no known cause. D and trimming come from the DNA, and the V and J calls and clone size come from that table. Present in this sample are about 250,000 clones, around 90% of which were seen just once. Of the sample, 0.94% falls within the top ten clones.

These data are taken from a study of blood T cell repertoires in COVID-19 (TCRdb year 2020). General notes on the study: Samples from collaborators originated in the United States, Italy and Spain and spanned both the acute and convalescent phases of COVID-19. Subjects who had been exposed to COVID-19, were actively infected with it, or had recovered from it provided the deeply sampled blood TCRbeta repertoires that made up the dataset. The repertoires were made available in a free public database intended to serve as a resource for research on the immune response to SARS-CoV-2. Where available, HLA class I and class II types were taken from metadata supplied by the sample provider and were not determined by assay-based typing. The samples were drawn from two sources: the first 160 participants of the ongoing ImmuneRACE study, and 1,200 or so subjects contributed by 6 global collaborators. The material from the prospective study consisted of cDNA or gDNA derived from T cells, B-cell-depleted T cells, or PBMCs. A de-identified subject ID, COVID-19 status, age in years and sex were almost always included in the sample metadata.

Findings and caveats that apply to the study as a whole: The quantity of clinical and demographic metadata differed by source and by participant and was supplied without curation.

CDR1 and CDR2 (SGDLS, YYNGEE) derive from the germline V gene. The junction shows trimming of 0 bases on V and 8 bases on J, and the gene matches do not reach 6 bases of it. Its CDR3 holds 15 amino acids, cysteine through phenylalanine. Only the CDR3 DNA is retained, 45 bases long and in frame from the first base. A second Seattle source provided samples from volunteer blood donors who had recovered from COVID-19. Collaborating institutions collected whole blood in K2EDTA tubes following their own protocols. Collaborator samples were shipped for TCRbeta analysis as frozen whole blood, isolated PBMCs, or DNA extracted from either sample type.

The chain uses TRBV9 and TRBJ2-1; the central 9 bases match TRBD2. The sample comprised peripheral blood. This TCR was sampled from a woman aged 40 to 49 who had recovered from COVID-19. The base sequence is TGTGCCAGCAGCGTAGGCGGCGGGAGGGTCCATGAGCAGTTCTTC. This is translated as CASSVGGGRVHEQFF.